Listed below are T cell receptor beta chains from one sample, sequenced in a study of cytomegalovirus exposure and HLA in healthy donors. Method: immunoSEQ multiplex PCR; TCRdb's copy keeps in-frame clones and lacks some. The repertoire holds fewer than 250,000 clones, with around 80% as singletons. The sample was PBMCs. The receptor set was obtained from a man between 18 and 29 years old in good health and CMV-seronegative. CDR3s include the opening cysteine and the closing phenylalanine or tryptophan. Each record gives: V gene, CDR3 length, D gene, J gene, clone size, CDR3 protein, CDR3 DNA. D genes are given only for firm matches. Clone size is given for some rows only: seen once, a few or many times, or a class if the clone is expanded.

V gene: TRBV5-6
CDR3 length: 15
D gene: TRBD2
J gene: TRBJ2-7
clone size: .
CDR3 protein: CASSPGLAGGYEQYF
CDR3 DNA: TGTGCCAGCAGTCCGGGACTAGCGGGAGGCTACGAGCAGTACTTC

V gene: TRBV4-3
CDR3 length: 17
D gene: .
J gene: TRBJ2-3
clone size: .
CDR3 protein: CASSQDPPGSGTDTQYF
CDR3 DNA: TGCGCCAGCAGCCAAGATCCACCAGGGTCAGGCACAGATACGCAGTATTTT

V gene: TRBV4-1
CDR3 length: 14
D gene: .
J gene: TRBJ2-1
clone size: .
CDR3 protein: CASSQEPGVREQFF
CDR3 DNA: TGCGCCAGCAGCCAAGAACCGGGGGTACGTGAGCAGTTCTTC

V gene: TRBV5-1
CDR3 length: 16
D gene: .
J gene: TRBJ2-2
clone size: once
CDR3 protein: CASSLVGRLIPGELFF
CDR3 DNA: TGCGCCAGCAGCTTGGTTGGGAGGTTGATCCCCGGGGAGCTGTTTTTT

V gene: TRBV18
CDR3 length: 16
D gene: .
J gene: TRBJ2-5
clone size: .
CDR3 protein: CASSQRTKPRGETQYF
CDR3 DNA: TGTGCCAGCTCACAGCGGACAAAACCCAGGGGAGAGACCCAGTACTTC

V gene: TRBV4-3
CDR3 length: 17
D gene: .
J gene: TRBJ2-1
clone size: .
CDR3 protein: CASSQDGQRSSYNEQFF
CDR3 DNA: TGCGCCAGCAGCCAAGATGGACAGCGAAGCTCCTACAATGAGCAGTTCTTC

V gene: TRBV16
CDR3 length: 14
D gene: TRBD1
J gene: TRBJ1-4
clone size: .
CDR3 protein: CASSPGQGGEKLFF
CDR3 DNA: TGTGCCAGCAGCCCGGGACAGGGCGGTGAAAAACTGTTTTTT

V gene: TRBV7-2
CDR3 length: 12
D gene: .
J gene: TRBJ2-7
clone size: .
CDR3 protein: CASSPSNREQYF
CDR3 DNA: TGTGCCAGCAGCCCTTCTAATCGCGAGCAGTACTTC

V gene: TRBV7-9
CDR3 length: 14
D gene: .
J gene: TRBJ2-5
clone size: .
CDR3 protein: CASSLPGVGETQYF
CDR3 DNA: TGTGCCAGCAGCTTACCGGGAGTCGGGGAGACCCAGTACTTC

V gene: TRBV9
CDR3 length: 16
D gene: TRBD2
J gene: TRBJ2-3
clone size: .
CDR3 protein: CASSASGRAETDTQYF
CDR3 DNA: TGTGCCAGCAGCGCTAGCGGGAGGGCCGAGACAGATACGCAGTATTTT

V gene: TRBV5-5
CDR3 length: 15
D gene: .
J gene: TRBJ1-2
clone size: .
CDR3 protein: CASSSGGPSTVSYTF
CDR3 DNA: TGTGCCAGCAGTAGCGGAGGCCCCTCTACTGTAAGCTACACCTTC

V gene: TRBV4-3
CDR3 length: 17
D gene: .
J gene: TRBJ1-1
clone size: .
CDR3 protein: CASSQVSLGAHNTEAFF
CDR3 DNA: TGCGCCAGCAGCCAAGTTTCGTTAGGGGCTCACAACACCGAAGCTTTCTTT

V gene: TRBV6-4
CDR3 length: 15
D gene: .
J gene: TRBJ1-1
clone size: .
CDR3 protein: CASSPTPRDIRTAFF
CDR3 DNA: TGTGCCAGCAGTCCCACCCCTCGGGACATCAGAACAGCTTTCTTT

V gene: TRBV4-1
CDR3 length: 20
D gene: TRBD2
J gene: TRBJ2-5
clone size: .
CDR3 protein: CASSQVLTSGGAGSRETQYF
CDR3 DNA: TGCGCCAGCAGCCAAGTCCTAACTAGCGGGGGGGCGGGAAGTAGAGAGACCCAGTACTTC

V gene: TRBV6-6
CDR3 length: 12
D gene: .
J gene: TRBJ2-7
clone size: .
CDR3 protein: CASGDSIYEQYF
CDR3 DNA: TGTGCCAGCGGAGACAGCATTTACGAGCAGTACTTC

V gene: TRBV4-1
CDR3 length: 15
D gene: .
J gene: TRBJ2-7
clone size: .
CDR3 protein: CASSPNSLASYEQYF
CDR3 DNA: TGCGCCAGCAGCCCAAACTCTCTTGCTTCCTACGAGCAGTACTTC

V gene: TRBV29-1
CDR3 length: 16
D gene: TRBD1
J gene: TRBJ1-4
clone size: .
CDR3 protein: CSVSTGAVATNEKLFF
CDR3 DNA: TGCAGCGTTTCGACAGGGGCGGTAGCAACTAATGAAAAACTGTTTTTT

V gene: TRBV11-3
CDR3 length: 14
D gene: .
J gene: TRBJ2-7
clone size: .
CDR3 protein: CASSLGRGNYEQYF
CDR3 DNA: TGTGCCAGCAGCTTAGGCAGGGGCAACTACGAGCAGTACTTC

V gene: TRBV28
CDR3 length: 17
D gene: .
J gene: TRBJ2-1
clone size: .
CDR3 protein: CASSLLVGGSSYNEQFF
CDR3 DNA: TGTGCCAGCAGTTTATTAGTCGGTGGGAGCTCCTACAATGAGCAGTTCTTC

V gene: TRBV2
CDR3 length: 12
D gene: .
J gene: TRBJ1-1
clone size: .
CDR3 protein: CASSFMNTEAFF
CDR3 DNA: TGTGCCAGCAGTTTTATGAACACTGAAGCTTTCTTT

V gene: TRBV4-3
CDR3 length: 14
D gene: .
J gene: TRBJ2-5
clone size: once
CDR3 protein: CASSQDSGQETQYF
CDR3 DNA: TGCGCCAGCAGCCAAGATTCGGGGCAAGAGACCCAGTACTTC

V gene: TRBV7-3
CDR3 length: 13
D gene: .
J gene: TRBJ2-1
clone size: .
CDR3 protein: CASSLTLNNEQFF
CDR3 DNA: TGTGCCAGCAGCTTAACACTGAACAATGAGCAGTTCTTC

V gene: TRBV30
CDR3 length: 11
D gene: .
J gene: TRBJ2-5
clone size: .
CDR3 protein: CAWSVGETQYF
CDR3 DNA: TGTGCCTGGAGTGTCGGAGAGACCCAGTACTTC

V gene: TRBV7-2
CDR3 length: 15
D gene: TRBD1
J gene: TRBJ1-3
clone size: .
CDR3 protein: CASSLDRDSGNTIYF
CDR3 DNA: TGTGCCAGCAGCTTGGACAGGGACTCTGGAAACACCATATATTTT

V gene: TRBV28
CDR3 length: 15
D gene: TRBD1
J gene: TRBJ2-5
clone size: .
CDR3 protein: CASSHRGRPQETQYF
CDR3 DNA: TGTGCCAGCAGTCACAGGGGGCGACCCCAAGAGACCCAGTACTTC

V gene: TRBV9
CDR3 length: 13
D gene: .
J gene: TRBJ2-5
clone size: .
CDR3 protein: CASSGGVRDTQYF
CDR3 DNA: TGTGCCAGCAGCGGCGGTGTAAGAGATACCCAGTACTTC

V gene: TRBV5-1
CDR3 length: 14
D gene: TRBD2
J gene: TRBJ2-5
clone size: once
CDR3 protein: CASSLSGEGETQYF
CDR3 DNA: TGCGCCAGCAGCTTGTCCGGGGAGGGAGAGACCCAGTACTTC

V gene: TRBV7-7
CDR3 length: 17
D gene: TRBD1
J gene: TRBJ2-6
clone size: .
CDR3 protein: CASSQDRGPSGANVLTF
CDR3 DNA: TGTGCTAGCAGCCAGGACAGGGGGCCATCTGGGGCCAACGTCCTGACTTTC

V gene: TRBV6-1
CDR3 length: 14
D gene: TRBD1
J gene: TRBJ2-5
clone size: .
CDR3 protein: CASSVDRGQETQYF
CDR3 DNA: TGTGCCAGCAGTGTCGACAGGGGACAAGAGACCCAGTACTTC

V gene: TRBV28
CDR3 length: 15
D gene: .
J gene: TRBJ2-7
clone size: .
CDR3 protein: CASSSHGRAPYEQYF
CDR3 DNA: TGTGCCAGCAGTTCCCACGGCAGGGCCCCCTACGAGCAGTACTTC

V gene: TRBV10-3
CDR3 length: 17
D gene: TRBD1
J gene: TRBJ2-1
clone size: .
CDR3 protein: CAISGQGATSSLHEQFF
CDR3 DNA: TGTGCCATCAGCGGACAGGGGGCCACCTCTAGCCTGCATGAGCAGTTCTTC

V gene: TRBV18
CDR3 length: 15
D gene: TRBD1
J gene: TRBJ1-1
clone size: .
CDR3 protein: CASSPRQGMNTEAFF
CDR3 DNA: TGTGCCAGCTCACCCCGACAGGGAATGAACACTGAAGCTTTCTTT

V gene: TRBV9
CDR3 length: 14
D gene: .
J gene: TRBJ2-3
clone size: .
CDR3 protein: CASSVATSADTQYF
CDR3 DNA: TGTGCCAGCAGCGTAGCTACTTCTGCAGATACGCAGTATTTT

V gene: TRBV5-6
CDR3 length: 15
D gene: .
J gene: TRBJ1-5
clone size: once
CDR3 protein: CASSWVLVGNQPQHF
CDR3 DNA: TGTGCCAGCAGCTGGGTTCTGGTCGGGAATCAGCCCCAGCATTTT

V gene: TRBV12-1
CDR3 length: 14
D gene: .
J gene: TRBJ2-3
clone size: .
CDR3 protein: CASSLGQPGDTQYF
CDR3 DNA: TGTGCCAGCAGCTTGGGACAGCCGGGTGATACGCAGTATTTT

V gene: TRBV28
CDR3 length: 16
D gene: .
J gene: TRBJ2-1
clone size: few
CDR3 protein: CASSFPRSPPYNEQFF
CDR3 DNA: TGTGCCAGCAGTTTCCCGCGGAGCCCTCCCTACAATGAGCAGTTCTTC

V gene: TRBV27
CDR3 length: 15
D gene: .
J gene: TRBJ2-4
clone size: .
CDR3 protein: CASSGNSGAKNIQYF
CDR3 DNA: TGTGCCAGCAGCGGAAATAGCGGAGCCAAAAACATTCAGTACTTC

V gene: TRBV7-2
CDR3 length: 16
D gene: TRBD2
J gene: TRBJ2-3
clone size: .
CDR3 protein: CASSWGAGEGTDTQYF
CDR3 DNA: TGTGCCAGCAGCTGGGGAGCGGGGGAAGGCACAGATACGCAGTATTTT

V gene: TRBV28
CDR3 length: 12
D gene: .
J gene: TRBJ2-7
clone size: once
CDR3 protein: CASSLLRYEQYF
CDR3 DNA: TGTGCCAGCAGTTTACTGAGATACGAGCAGTACTTC

V gene: TRBV27
CDR3 length: 20
D gene: .
J gene: TRBJ2-1
clone size: .
CDR3 protein: CASSLLGVAGRRSSYNEQFF
CDR3 DNA: TGTGCCAGCAGTCTATTAGGGGTCGCAGGCCGACGGTCCTCCTACAATGAGCAGTTCTTC

V gene: TRBV18
CDR3 length: 14
D gene: .
J gene: TRBJ1-4
clone size: .
CDR3 protein: CASSLPRGNEKLFF
CDR3 DNA: TGTGCCAGCTCACTACCCCGGGGGAATGAAAAACTGTTTTTT

V gene: TRBV7-9
CDR3 length: 17
D gene: .
J gene: TRBJ1-3
clone size: .
CDR3 protein: CASSLVLTAIDGNTIYF
CDR3 DNA: TGTGCCAGCAGCTTAGTTTTGACAGCGATCGATGGAAACACCATATATTTT

V gene: TRBV7-2
CDR3 length: 13
D gene: .
J gene: TRBJ2-2
clone size: .
CDR3 protein: CASSISVTGELFF
CDR3 DNA: TGTGCCAGCAGCATAAGCGTAACCGGGGAGCTGTTTTTT

V gene: TRBV6-1
CDR3 length: 15
D gene: TRBD1
J gene: TRBJ1-5
clone size: .
CDR3 protein: CASSEATGGNQPQHF
CDR3 DNA: TGTGCCAGCAGTGAAGCGACAGGGGGCAATCAGCCCCAGCATTTT

V gene: TRBV7-2
CDR3 length: 15
D gene: .
J gene: TRBJ1-1
clone size: .
CDR3 protein: CASSPTTVKNTEAFF
CDR3 DNA: TGTGCCAGCAGCCCAACGACAGTTAAGAACACTGAAGCTTTCTTT

V gene: TRBV29-1
CDR3 length: 12
D gene: .
J gene: TRBJ1-2
clone size: once
CDR3 protein: CSALSEVSGYTF
CDR3 DNA: TGCAGCGCCCTAAGCGAGGTTAGCGGCTACACCTTC

V gene: TRBV19
CDR3 length: 16
D gene: .
J gene: TRBJ1-6
clone size: .
CDR3 protein: CASSLGTFTNNSPLHF
CDR3 DNA: TGTGCCAGTAGTCTCGGGACTTTTACCAATAATTCACCCCTCCACTTT

V gene: TRBV5-1
CDR3 length: 14
D gene: .
J gene: TRBJ2-4
clone size: once
CDR3 protein: CASSEQGSENIQYF
CDR3 DNA: TGCGCCAGCAGCGAACAGGGATCGGAAAACATTCAGTACTTC

V gene: TRBV7-9
CDR3 length: 17
D gene: TRBD1
J gene: TRBJ2-1
clone size: once
CDR3 protein: CASSPRSGTASYNEQFF
CDR3 DNA: TGTGCCAGCAGCCCTCGATCCGGGACAGCCTCCTACAATGAGCAGTTCTTC

V gene: TRBV19
CDR3 length: 14
D gene: .
J gene: TRBJ1-6
clone size: few
CDR3 protein: CASRIWGGNSPLHF
CDR3 DNA: TGTGCCAGTAGAATTTGGGGCGGTAATTCACCCCTCCACTTT

V gene: TRBV7-2
CDR3 length: 14
D gene: TRBD1
J gene: TRBJ1-4
clone size: .
CDR3 protein: CASSLGTGNEKLFF
CDR3 DNA: TGTGCCAGCAGCCTCGGGACAGGGAATGAAAAACTGTTTTTT

V gene: TRBV5-1
CDR3 length: 15
D gene: TRBD1
J gene: TRBJ2-7
clone size: few
CDR3 protein: CASSLDGTATYEQYF
CDR3 DNA: TGCGCCAGCAGCTTGGACGGGACAGCGACCTACGAGCAGTACTTC

V gene: TRBV5-5
CDR3 length: 13
D gene: .
J gene: TRBJ1-3
clone size: .
CDR3 protein: CASSLWQRNTIYF
CDR3 DNA: TGTGCCAGCAGCTTGTGGCAGAGAAACACCATATATTTT

V gene: TRBV7-8
CDR3 length: 16
D gene: .
J gene: TRBJ2-3
clone size: .
CDR3 protein: CASRVGGKRSTDTQYF
CDR3 DNA: TGTGCCAGCAGAGTAGGCGGCAAGCGGAGCACAGATACGCAGTATTTT

V gene: TRBV2
CDR3 length: 12
D gene: .
J gene: TRBJ1-4
clone size: .
CDR3 protein: CASSDTGPRVFF
CDR3 DNA: TGTGCCAGCAGTGATACAGGGCCGCGGGTTTTTTTT

V gene: TRBV29-1
CDR3 length: 15
D gene: .
J gene: TRBJ2-6
clone size: .
CDR3 protein: CSVSRAGSGANVLTF
CDR3 DNA: TGCAGCGTTTCGAGAGCCGGGTCTGGGGCCAACGTCCTGACTTTC

V gene: TRBV7-2
CDR3 length: 16
D gene: TRBD1
J gene: TRBJ1-1
clone size: .
CDR3 protein: CASSVGQGVMIAEAFF
CDR3 DNA: TGTGCCAGCAGCGTTGGACAGGGGGTGATGATCGCTGAAGCTTTCTTT

V gene: TRBV5-1
CDR3 length: 14
D gene: TRBD1
J gene: TRBJ2-5
clone size: once
CDR3 protein: CASSQGQVQETQYF
CDR3 DNA: TGCGCCAGCAGCCAAGGACAGGTCCAAGAGACCCAGTACTTC

V gene: TRBV4-1
CDR3 length: 17
D gene: TRBD1
J gene: TRBJ1-1
clone size: .
CDR3 protein: CASSKDPGQRVNTEAFF
CDR3 DNA: TGCGCCAGCAGCAAAGATCCGGGACAGAGAGTGAACACTGAAGCTTTCTTT